What follows are 24 T cell receptor beta chains derived from one specimen sequenced in a study of shared clonotypes between healthy human individuals. Sequencing used immunoSEQ multiplex PCR; TCRdb keeps in-frame clones, though not all of them. In the table there are roughly 500,000 clones, 81% of which are singletons. Source material: PBMCs. These receptors were collected from a woman aged 40 to 55 in good health. Some clones in this sample may be carry-over from other donors' samples.

This chain uses TRBV2 with TRBJ2-3, with 10 bases fitting TRBD2. Germline CDR1 is SNHLY and CDR2 is FYNNEI. With 6 bases clipped from V and 4 bases from J, the junction kept 10 bases outside the gene matches. The CDR3 consists of 16 residues. In DNA form, the CDR3 reads TGTGCCAGCAGGGGGCCGGGGCTAGCGGGAGCAGATACGCAGTATTTT. Translating gives CASRGPGLAGADTQYF.

This chain joins TRBV6-4 and TRBJ2-2; 10 positions match TRBD2. In germline, CDR1 is MRHNA, CDR2 SNTAGT. The trim removed 4 bases at V and 3 bases at J, leaving 5 bases unmatched. CDR3 length: 16 residues. The CDR3 region is CASSAGLAEHTGELFF. In nucleotides, the CDR3 is TGTGCCAGCAGTGCAGGACTAGCGGAACACACCGGGGAGCTGTTTTTT.

This clone was observed many times. The chain uses TRBV10-2 and TRBJ2-2, with D possibly matching TRBD2 (6 bases). Trimming removed 3 bases at V and 5 bases at J, with 13 bases between. Germline lookup yields CDR1 WSHSY and CDR2 SAAADI. This CDR3 comprises 15 residues. The CDR3 nucleotides read TGCGCCAGCAGTGAAGCGGGTCGATGGACCGGGGAGCTGTTTTTT. Its translation is CASSEAGRWTGELFF.

V and J are TRBV28 and TRBJ1-4; D possibly corresponds to TRBD1 (5 bases). The length of the CDR3 is 16 residues. The germline V gene has CDR1 MDHEN and CDR2 SYDVKM. V shed 2 bases and J shed 10 bases, with 20 bases lying between them. The CDR3 DNA sequence: TGTGCCAGCAGTTTAATCTTAGGGGCCGGCGGGGTAAAACTGTTTTTT. Protein: CASSLILGAGGVKLFF.

For this clone: Given a far larger clone just one base away, this is likely a sequencing read error. The sample has other DNA sequences that encode this CDR3 too. V is TRBV6-1 and J is TRBJ1-1, with D perhaps matching TRBD1 (5 bases). Germline V CDR1 and CDR2: MNHNS, SASEGT. This CDR3 has 13 residues. CDR3 nucleotide sequence: TGTGCCAGCAGGGACACGGGAGGCACTGAAGCTTTCTTC. Protein: CASRDTGGTEAFF.

This clone was counted between two and nine times. The sample contains more than one DNA sequence encoding this CDR3. The chain has TRBV4-1 and TRBJ2-7; D unclear. CDR1 is MGHRA and CDR2 is YSYEKL in the germline V gene. This CDR3 region has 13 residues. The V end lost 1 base, the J end lost 3 bases, and 7 bases lay between the germline ends. CDR3 residues: CASSQGLGYEQYF. In DNA form, the CDR3 reads TGCGCCAGCAGCCAAGGCCTGGGCTACGAGCAGTACTTC.

The chain uses TRBV28 and TRBJ1-5, with D unresolved. Germline V gene sequence: CDR1 MDHEN, CDR2 SYDVKM. Trimming took 6 bases from V and 6 from J, leaving 15 bases between them. The CDR3 length is 14 residues. CDR3: CASSRRSGIQPQHF. The CDR3 DNA is TGTGCCAGCAGCAGAAGAAGTGGGATTCAGCCCCAGCATTTT.

The chain has TRBV4-1 and TRBJ1-5, with TRBD1 identical over 11 bases. There are 19 residues in the CDR3. Germline-derived CDR1 and CDR2 are MGHRA and YSYEKL. Trimming took 2 bases from V and 4 from J; bases not matched to a gene: 13. CDR3 amino acids: CASSQIMVWGTGGNQPQHF. For the CDR3, the DNA is TGCGCCAGCAGCCAAATTATGGTCTGGGGGACAGGGGGAAATCAGCCCCAGCATTTT.

This chain links TRBV28 with TRBJ1-2, with D hard to call. V gave up 5 bases and J gave up 2 bases, with 15 bases separating them. Germline-derived CDR1 and CDR2 are MDHEN and SYDVKM. The CDR3 extends over 15 amino acids. The CDR3 region is CASSPGGNLNYGYTF. The CDR3 nucleotides read TGTGCCAGCAGTCCAGGTGGGAATCTCAACTATGGCTACACCTTC.

The table lists this clone with a few counts. The rearrangement links TRBV5-1 to TRBJ2-1; tentatively, D is TRBD2 (5 bases). Germline-derived CDR1 and CDR2 are SGHRS and YFSETQ. V dropped 4 bases and J dropped 4 bases, with 12 bases sitting between them. The CDR3 has 14 amino acids. CDR3 protein: CASSPDFRYNEQFF. For the CDR3, the DNA is TGCGCCAGCAGCCCGGACTTCCGGTACAATGAGCAGTTCTTC. Drawing the rest from reference TRBV5-1 and TRBJ2-1, the complete variable domain is KAGVTQTPRYLIKTRGQQVTLSCSPISGHRSVSWYQQTPGQGLQFLFEYFSETQRNKGNFPGRFSGRQFSNSRSEMNVSTLELGDSALYLCASSPDFRYNEQFFGPGTRLTVL.

The chain links TRBV27 to TRBJ1-1; TRBD1 matches 7 bases. The V and J ends lost 3 bases and 11 bases, in that order; junction bases with no gene match: 6. The CDR3 is 12 amino acids. CDR1 MNHEY and CDR2 SMNVEV come from the germline V gene (reference sequence). Here the CDR3 DNA reads TGTGCCAGCAGTTTCCCACAGGGGCCGGCTTTCTTT. Protein: CASSFPQGPAFF.

This clone was seen only a few times. The V gene is TRBV29-1, the J gene TRBJ1-2; no firm D call. The V end was cut by 3 bases, the J end by 5 bases, with 13 bases between. Per the germline V gene, CDR1 is SQVTM and CDR2 is ANQGSEA. The CDR3 has 13 amino acids. The CDR3 DNA reads TGCAGCGTTGATGGACCGCCGCCTTATGGCTACACCTTC. Translated: CSVDGPPPYGYTF.

This sequence joins TRBV7-6 and TRBJ1-1, with D possibly being TRBD1 (5 bases). CDR3 size: 13 residues. The germline V and J ends were trimmed by 5 bases and 3 bases, with 10 bases remaining between them. CDR1 is SGHVS and CDR2 is FNYEAQ in the germline V gene. The DNA for the CDR3 is TGTGCCAGCAGCATGACAGCTTACACTGAAGCTTTCTTT. Residues: CASSMTAYTEAFF.

Worth noting for this clone: A far more abundant clone sits one base away, making this likely a read error. Additional DNA sequences in this sample encode the identical CDR3. This rearrangement joins TRBV28 to TRBJ1-2, with no clear D. Between the trimmed V and J ends, which lost 3 bases and 6 bases, there was a span of 8 bases. Per germline, CDR1 MDHEN and CDR2 SYDVKM. The CDR3 spans 12 residues. The CDR3 loop reads CASSFGVDGYTF. CDR3 DNA sequence: TGTGCCAGCAGTTTTGGGGTTGATGGCTACACCTTC.

This clone was detected many times. This same CDR3 is encoded by further DNA sequences in the sample. This chain connects TRBV28 to TRBJ1-2; D is undetermined. There are 12 residues in the CDR3. From germline, CDR1 is MDHEN and CDR2 SYDVKM. Deletions cut 5 bases from V and 4 bases from J, with 8 bases between. The CDR3 region has the DNA TGTGCCAGCAGTCCCGCCCTCTATGGCTACACCTTC. This encodes CASSPALYGYTF.

The sample holds a few counts of this clone. V and J are TRBV15 and TRBJ2-6, with unresolved D. This CDR3 has 16 residues. The germline V gene has CDR1 LNHNV and CDR2 YYDKDF (reference sequence). V lost 2 bases and J lost 1, with 9 bases in between. Here the CDR3 reads CATSRRKESGANVLTF. In nucleotides, the CDR3 is TGTGCCACCAGCAGAAGGAAGGAGTCTGGGGCCAACGTCCTGACTTTC. The whole variable domain, filled in from reference TRBV15 and TRBJ2-6, reads DAMVIQNPRYQVTQFGKPVTLSCSQTLNHNVMYWYQQKSSQAPKLLFHYYDKDFNNEADTPDNFQSRRPNTSFCFLDIRSPGLGDTAMYLCATSRRKESGANVLTFGAGSRLTVL.

This chain connects TRBV19 to TRBJ1-5; 7 bases map to TRBD1. J was trimmed by 5 bases and V by 6 bases; bases with no gene match: 10. Per germline, CDR1 LNHDA and CDR2 SQIVND (reference sequence). The CDR3 runs to 15 residues. The CDR3 region has the DNA TGTGCCAGTAGGCCAGGACAGGCTAAATATCAGCCCCAGCATTTT. This encodes CASRPGQAKYQPQHF.

This rearrangement joins TRBV25-1 to TRBJ1-4; no clear D gene. The CDR3 totals 15 residues. The V gene's germline CDR1 is MGHDK and CDR2 SYGVNS. V lost 6 bases to trimming and J lost 3 bases, with 14 bases between them. CDR3: CASRGRSGANEKLFF. Written as DNA, the CDR3 is TGTGCCAGCAGAGGACGGTCTGGCGCTAATGAAAAACTGTTTTTT.

Note on this clone: Since a far larger clone is one base different, this is likely a read error. This specimen includes other DNA sequences encoding the same CDR3. V usage is TRBV5-1 and J usage is TRBJ1-1; 7 bases line up with TRBD1. Germline CDR1 reads SGHRS; CDR2 reads YFSETQ. CDR3 length: 19 residues. CDR3 sequence (DNA): TGCGCCAGCAGCTTGGACGCTAGGACAGGTGCTTTCATGAACACTGAGGCTTTCTTT. This codes for CASSLDARTGAFMNTEAFF.

This chain joins TRBV6-1 and TRBJ2-3; D may be TRBD2 (5 bases). The length of the CDR3 is 17 residues. Germline V gene sequence: CDR1 MNHNS, CDR2 SASEGT. Trimming shortened V by 2 bases and J by 4 bases, and 19 bases separated the two germline ends. The CDR3 coding sequence is TGTGCCAGCAGTGAAAGCGGTCCCCCCTCGTGGGCAGATACGCAGTATTTT. Translation gives CASSESGPPSWADTQYF.

This clone was seen only once. The chain links TRBV15 to TRBJ2-1, with D unresolved. CDR3 size: 11 residues. V was clipped by 4 bases and J by 13 bases, with 11 bases between them. Germline V CDR1 and CDR2: LNHNV, YYDKDF (reference sequence). The CDR3 here is CATSTIGSQFF. DNA for the CDR3: TGTGCCACCAGCACCATAGGGTCCCAGTTCTTC.

This clone was recorded many times. Other DNA sequences within the sample encode an identical CDR3. The chain joins TRBV28 to TRBJ2-3; 8 positions match TRBD1. The J segment lost 10 bases and the V segment lost 5 bases, leaving 17 bases of the junction unmatched. CDR3 length: 16 amino acids. CDR1 and CDR2 (germline): MDHEN, SYDVKM. CDR3 amino acids: CASSRPPGTGRQSQYF. For the CDR3, the DNA is TGTGCCAGCAGTAGACCCCCCGGGACAGGCAGGCAGTCGCAGTATTTT.

V and J are TRBV14 and TRBJ2-1; 8 bases match TRBD1. Germline lookup yields CDR1 SGHDN and CDR2 FVKESK. CDR3 length: 16 amino acids. J gave up 4 bases and V 1 base, and 6 bases lay outside the gene matches. CDR3 region: CASSQVRRQGYNEQFF. The CDR3 DNA reads TGTGCCAGCAGCCAAGTCCGGCGACAGGGGTACAATGAGCAGTTCTTC.

Worth noting for this clone: This specimen includes other DNA sequences encoding the same CDR3. J is TRBJ2-6 and V is TRBV7-2; D not resolved. Between the trimmed V and J ends, which lost 1 base and 2 bases, there was a span of 3 bases. This CDR3 comprises 14 residues. Germline-derived CDR1 and CDR2 are SGHTA and FQGNSA. For the CDR3, the DNA is TGTGCCAGCAGCTTAGTCGCTGGGGCCAACGTCCTGACTTTC. Its translation is CASSLVAGANVLTF.